These T cell receptor beta chains were read from a single sample in a study of T cell clonotyping in hematopoietic cell transplantation. The data were produced by immunoSEQ multiplex PCR, yet TCRdb's version contains in-frame clones alone and is incomplete. In the table there are approximately 44,000 clones, around 84% of which are singletons. The sequenced sample was peripheral blood mononuclear cells, obtained before stem cell transplant. These receptors all come from a man between 60 and 70 years old with acute myeloid leukemia. Some clones in this sample may be carry-over from other donors' samples. The CDR3 runs from the conserved cysteine through the conserved F or W. The D gene is left open where the match is weak. For some rows the clone size is stated as once, few or many, or as a class when expanded; others skip it.

CDR3 protein: CASSLDQYNEQFF
CDR3 DNA: TGTGCCAGCAGCTTGGATCAATACAATGAGCAGTTCTTC
D gene: -
V gene: TRBV5-4
clone size: -
J gene: TRBJ2-1

CDR3 protein: CASSLAQNRGRGTEAFF
CDR3 DNA: TGTGCCAGCAGCTTAGCGCAAAACAGGGGGCGAGGCACTGAAGCTTTCTTT
D gene: TRBD1
V gene: TRBV11-1
clone size: once
J gene: TRBJ1-1

CDR3 protein: CASSLGGGAADTQYF
CDR3 DNA: TGTGCCAGCAGCTTAGGCGGGGGGGCGGCAGATACGCAGTATTTT
D gene: TRBD2
V gene: TRBV5-6
clone size: -
J gene: TRBJ2-3

CDR3 protein: CASSLAGGGEKLFF
CDR3 DNA: TGTGCCAGCAGCTTAGCGGGTGGCGGTGAAAAACTGTTTTTT
D gene: -
V gene: TRBV7-9
clone size: -
J gene: TRBJ1-4

CDR3 protein: CASSWDSPSTDTQYF
CDR3 DNA: TGTGCCAGCAGTTGGGACTCTCCGAGCACAGATACGCAGTATTTT
D gene: -
V gene: TRBV6-5
clone size: -
J gene: TRBJ2-3

CDR3 protein: CASSPGGSGNTIYF
CDR3 DNA: TGCGCCAGCAGCCCTGGGGGTTCTGGAAACACCATATATTTT
D gene: -
V gene: TRBV5-1
clone size: -
J gene: TRBJ1-3

CDR3 protein: CASSQGRVTEQYF
CDR3 DNA: TGTGCCAGCAGCCAAGGACGAGTAACCGAGCAGTACTTC
D gene: -
V gene: TRBV4-2
clone size: medium-sized
J gene: TRBJ2-7

CDR3 protein: CASSLWEGQETQYF
CDR3 DNA: TGTGCCAGCAGCCTTTGGGAGGGGCAAGAGACCCAGTACTTC
D gene: TRBD2
V gene: TRBV28
clone size: -
J gene: TRBJ2-5

CDR3 protein: CASSRGQASSGANVLTF
CDR3 DNA: TGCGCCAGCAGCCGCGGACAGGCCAGCTCTGGGGCCAACGTCCTGACTTTC
D gene: TRBD1
V gene: TRBV4-1
clone size: -
J gene: TRBJ2-6

CDR3 protein: CASSLAGGPGYGYTF
CDR3 DNA: TGTGCCAGCAGCTTAGCGGGGGGGCCTGGCTATGGCTACACCTTC
D gene: -
V gene: TRBV7-2
clone size: -
J gene: TRBJ1-2

CDR3 protein: CASTWGQAAGNSPLHF
CDR3 DNA: TGTGCCAGCACCTGGGGGCAGGCCGCGGGGAATTCACCCCTCCACTTT
D gene: -
V gene: TRBV2
clone size: -
J gene: TRBJ1-6